This T cell receptor beta chain was captured by sequencing in a study of shared clonotypes between healthy human individuals. The CDR3 has 14 residues. Germline values: CDR1 MNHEY, CDR2 SMNVEV (reference sequence). V lost 8 bases, J lost 2 bases, and 16 bases lay in between. Sequencing was performed with immunoSEQ multiplex PCR; in TCRdb, only in-frame clones are kept and a portion is missing. The sample holds about 2 million clones, about 94% seen once. As defined, naive CD8 cells were CD45RO-negative and positively selected for CCR7, with terminally differentiated effector memory CD45RA+ cells excluded. The donors, healthy adults who were HIV-negative, had experienced no recent acute infections or vaccinations.

This chain links TRBV27 with TRBJ2-7, with D possibly matching TRBD1 (6 bases). This clonotype was obtained from a young man in good health. The source material was naive CD8+ T cells sorted from blood. The CDR3 sequence is CASPTPGHTYEQYF. Written as DNA, the CDR3 is TGTGCCAGCCCAACCCCGGGACATACCTACGAGCAGTACTTC.